This is a list of T cell receptor beta chains from one sample in a study of PD-1 blockade in classical Hodgkin lymphoma. Profiled with immunoSEQ multiplex PCR; TCRdb holds only in-frame clones, not every one. The profile covers some 2,700 clones, with around 70% appearing a single time and around two thirds taken by the ten largest. The sample here was CD8+ T cells from blood, taken at baseline. The receptors were sampled from a human donor with classical Hodgkin lymphoma. Each CDR3 is given with its conserved first and last residue. Fields, in order: V gene, clone size, D gene, J gene, CDR3 DNA, CDR3 protein. A D gene is named only where the DNA matches it firmly. Size tells how often a clone was seen (once, few, many) or the class of an expanded clone, and some rows leave it out.

v_gene: TRBV5-3
abundance: .
d_gene: .
j_gene: TRBJ1-4
CDR3nt: TGTGCCAGCAGCTACACAGGAAATGAAAAACTGTTTTTT
CDR3aa: CASSYTGNEKLFF

v_gene: TRBV7-9
abundance: once
d_gene: .
j_gene: TRBJ2-7
CDR3nt: TGTGCCAGCAGCAGTCGTTACGAGCAGTACTTC
CDR3aa: CASSSRYEQYF

v_gene: TRBV7-2
abundance: .
d_gene: TRBD1
j_gene: TRBJ1-3
CDR3nt: TGTGCCAGCAGCGGGACCGGACAGGGGGCCCTCGAAAACACCATATATTTT
CDR3aa: CASSGTGQGALENTIYF

v_gene: TRBV7-2
abundance: .
d_gene: .
j_gene: TRBJ2-7
CDR3nt: TGTGCCAGCAGCTTTCCAGGGATAGGCGAGCAGTACTTC
CDR3aa: CASSFPGIGEQYF

v_gene: TRBV11-3
abundance: .
d_gene: .
j_gene: TRBJ2-7
CDR3nt: TGTGCCAGCAGCTTAGTCGGGGGGCGCGGCGAGCAGTACTTC
CDR3aa: CASSLVGGRGEQYF

v_gene: TRBV4-2
abundance: .
d_gene: .
j_gene: TRBJ2-7
CDR3nt: TGTGCCAGCAGCCCCGGTTTAGGGAATTACGAGCAGTACTTC
CDR3aa: CASSPGLGNYEQYF

v_gene: TRBV7-8
abundance: .
d_gene: .
j_gene: TRBJ2-6
CDR3nt: TGTGCCAGCAGCTACCCACAAAGTCGGGCCAACGTCCTGACTTTC
CDR3aa: CASSYPQSRANVLTF

v_gene: TRBV7-6
abundance: .
d_gene: TRBD1
j_gene: TRBJ1-1
CDR3nt: TGTGCCAGCAGCCCAGGGGGAGGCACTGAAGCTTTCTTT
CDR3aa: CASSPGGGTEAFF

v_gene: TRBV4-2
abundance: .
d_gene: .
j_gene: TRBJ1-6
CDR3nt: TGTGCCAGCAGCCAATTGGGACCCTATAATTCACCCCTCCACTTT
CDR3aa: CASSQLGPYNSPLHF

v_gene: TRBV7-9
abundance: .
d_gene: .
j_gene: TRBJ1-2
CDR3nt: TGTGCCAGCAGCTGGGGGGGTCTCGGTGGCACCTTC
CDR3aa: CASSWGGLGGTF

v_gene: TRBV7-1
abundance: .
d_gene: .
j_gene: TRBJ2-3
CDR3nt: TGTGCCAGCAGCCCCAGGGAAACCTCCGCAGATACGCAGTATTTT
CDR3aa: CASSPRETSADTQYF

v_gene: TRBV19
abundance: .
d_gene: .
j_gene: TRBJ2-5
CDR3nt: TGTGCCAGTAGGTCCAAAGAGACCCAGTACTTC
CDR3aa: CASRSKETQYF

v_gene: TRBV6-5
abundance: .
d_gene: TRBD1
j_gene: TRBJ1-3
CDR3nt: TGTGCCAGCACCACGACGGACAGGGGTGGAAACACCATATATTTT
CDR3aa: CASTTTDRGGNTIYF

v_gene: TRBV27
abundance: few
d_gene: .
j_gene: TRBJ1-1
CDR3nt: TGTGCCAGCAGTTTATCGAAGGCGGTGGCTGAAGCTTTCTTT
CDR3aa: CASSLSKAVAEAFF

v_gene: TRBV6-5
abundance: few
d_gene: .
j_gene: TRBJ2-7
CDR3nt: TGTGCCAGCAGGTCCGGGCTTGGGGGCTCCTACGAGCAGTACTTC
CDR3aa: CASRSGLGGSYEQYF

v_gene: TRBV6-5
abundance: .
d_gene: TRBD2
j_gene: TRBJ2-3
CDR3nt: TGTGCCAGCGTACGGGGGGGCCGTGTCACAGATACGCAGTATTTT
CDR3aa: CASVRGGRVTDTQYF

v_gene: TRBV18
abundance: .
d_gene: .
j_gene: TRBJ2-5
CDR3nt: TGTGCCAGCTCACCCCCCAATCAAGAGACCCAGTACTTC
CDR3aa: CASSPPNQETQYF

v_gene: TRBV6-6
abundance: .
d_gene: TRBD2
j_gene: TRBJ2-1
CDR3nt: TGTGCCAGCAGACCAGCGGGGGCGAGCTCCTACAATGAGCAGTTCTTC
CDR3aa: CASRPAGASSYNEQFF

v_gene: TRBV7-7
abundance: .
d_gene: .
j_gene: TRBJ2-2
CDR3nt: TGTGCCAGCAGTTCGCGTCGTCCGGGGACAAGGAACACCGGGGAGCTGTTTTTT
CDR3aa: CASSSRRPGTRNTGELFF

v_gene: TRBV7-8
abundance: .
d_gene: .
j_gene: TRBJ2-1
CDR3nt: TGTGCCAGCAGCTTAGTAGGGTCTGGCAATGAGCAGTTCTTC
CDR3aa: CASSLVGSGNEQFF

v_gene: TRBV5-6
abundance: large
d_gene: .
j_gene: TRBJ2-7
CDR3nt: TGTGCCAGCAGCTTGACGTATACCTACGAGCAGTACTTC
CDR3aa: CASSLTYTYEQYF

v_gene: TRBV7-6
abundance: .
d_gene: .
j_gene: TRBJ1-1
CDR3nt: TGTGCCAGCAGCTCATGGGAAGGGAACACTGAAGCTTTCTTT
CDR3aa: CASSSWEGNTEAFF

v_gene: TRBV9
abundance: medium-sized
d_gene: .
j_gene: TRBJ1-1
CDR3nt: TGTGCCAGCAGCTTAAACCCCCTCGGGGGCATCTTCAACACTGAAGCTTTCTTT
CDR3aa: CASSLNPLGGIFNTEAFF

v_gene: TRBV7-3
abundance: .
d_gene: .
j_gene: TRBJ2-5
CDR3nt: TGTGCCAGCAGCTTAGGGGGCGGGGTTCAAGAGACCCAGTACTTC
CDR3aa: CASSLGGGVQETQYF

v_gene: TRBV4-3
abundance: few
d_gene: TRBD1
j_gene: TRBJ1-1
CDR3nt: TGCGCCAGCAGCCCTAGGAGTACAGGGGCCACGACTGAAGCTTTCTTT
CDR3aa: CASSPRSTGATTEAFF

v_gene: TRBV28
abundance: .
d_gene: TRBD1
j_gene: TRBJ1-1
CDR3nt: TGTGCCAGCAGTCCTGGGACAGCCACTGAAGCTTTCTTT
CDR3aa: CASSPGTATEAFF

v_gene: TRBV7-9
abundance: once
d_gene: .
j_gene: TRBJ2-6
CDR3nt: TGTGCCAGCAGCGCCCTGTCTGGTGGGGCCAACGTCCTGACTTTC
CDR3aa: CASSALSGGANVLTF

v_gene: TRBV5-4
abundance: few
d_gene: TRBD1
j_gene: TRBJ1-2
CDR3nt: TGTGCCAGCAGCTTGGGGGGACAGGTCCACTATGGCTACACCTTC
CDR3aa: CASSLGGQVHYGYTF

v_gene: TRBV5-1
abundance: .
d_gene: TRBD1
j_gene: TRBJ1-1
CDR3nt: TGCGCCAGCAGTCTAACCTACAGGGGTCCCGGGAACACTGAAGCTTTCTTT
CDR3aa: CASSLTYRGPGNTEAFF

v_gene: TRBV4-2
abundance: .
d_gene: TRBD2
j_gene: TRBJ2-5
CDR3nt: TGTGCCAGCAGCCAAGGCGAGATAAGCGGGGCAAAGACCCAGTACTTC
CDR3aa: CASSQGEISGAKTQYF

v_gene: TRBV5-1
abundance: .
d_gene: .
j_gene: TRBJ1-1
CDR3nt: TGTGCCAGCAGCTACCCTGGGGGTCTGAACACTGAAGCTTTCTTT
CDR3aa: CASSYPGGLNTEAFF

v_gene: TRBV5-1
abundance: .
d_gene: .
j_gene: TRBJ1-1
CDR3nt: TGCGCCAGCAGCTTGGCCGTGACAGGAGAAGCTTTCTTT
CDR3aa: CASSLAVTGEAFF

v_gene: TRBV5-4
abundance: once
d_gene: .
j_gene: TRBJ2-7
CDR3nt: TGTGCCAGCAGCTTGGGGATTAGTTCTAGAGACGAGCAGTACTTC
CDR3aa: CASSLGISSRDEQYF

v_gene: TRBV6-7
abundance: .
d_gene: TRBD2
j_gene: TRBJ2-7
CDR3nt: TGTGCCAGCAGTACTAACAAACGGGGACTAAAGACCTACGAGCAGTACTTC
CDR3aa: CASSTNKRGLKTYEQYF

v_gene: TRBV6-4
abundance: .
d_gene: .
j_gene: TRBJ2-7
CDR3nt: TGTGCCAGCAGATCGGGACTTGCGTACGAGCAGTACTTC
CDR3aa: CASRSGLAYEQYF

v_gene: TRBV29-1
abundance: .
d_gene: .
j_gene: TRBJ1-1
CDR3nt: TGCAGCGTGGAGGGTTTAGGGTTCAACACTGAAGCTTTCTTT
CDR3aa: CSVEGLGFNTEAFF

v_gene: TRBV5-5
abundance: few
d_gene: .
j_gene: TRBJ1-1
CDR3nt: TGTGCCACCTCACAGGGTAGCACTGAAGCTTTCTTT
CDR3aa: CATSQGSTEAFF

v_gene: TRBV2
abundance: few
d_gene: .
j_gene: TRBJ1-6
CDR3nt: TGTGCCAGCGGCGACGTTCCTAATTCACCCCTCCACTTT
CDR3aa: CASGDVPNSPLHF

v_gene: TRBV4-1
abundance: .
d_gene: .
j_gene: TRBJ2-1
CDR3nt: TGTGCCAGCAGCCCCCCGTGGGGGGATGAGCAGTTCTTC
CDR3aa: CASSPPWGDEQFF